This T cell receptor (beta chain) was sequenced for a study of T-cell reconstitution after alpha-beta-depleted transplantation in children. As it was prepared, the TCRbeta library received unique molecular identifiers. TCRdb reprocessed the PCR reads via MiXCR and lists one record per CDR3 protein. The sample includes almost 600,000 distinct CDR3 sequences, over 25% of them seen just once. V gave up 3 bases and J gave up 0 bases, with 9 bases separating them. The CDR3 length is 15 residues. Germline assignment: CDR1 ENHRY and CDR2 SYGVKD. This clonotype turned up a few times. The chain joins TRBV10-3 to TRBJ1-5; D is uncertain. The sequence derives from a boy in the first two years of life with Wiskott-Aldrich syndrome, due to receive a stem cell transplant. Here the sequenced sample was PBMCs, taken before TCRalphabeta/CD19-depleted stem cell transplant. The CDR3 spells CAISEGRSSNQPQHF. The CDR3 DNA sequence: TGTGCCATCAGTGAAGGTCGAAGTAGCAATCAGCCCCAGCATTTT.